Sequencing of this T cell receptor (beta chain) was carried out in a study of cytomegalovirus exposure and HLA in healthy donors. Points from the study as a whole: Rates of TCR association differed by HLA locus in a later analysis, with DRB1 highest and HLA-C lowest.

About this clone: Its target is not known.

Donors were ostensibly healthy at sampling, although undocumented immune exposures were probable. The germline CDR1 and CDR2 sequences are SGHDN and FVKESK. The CDR3 contains 14 residues. With 4 bases removed from V and 7 bases from J, the gap between germline ends came to 17 bases. The PCR had 60 Vbeta and 13 Jbeta primers. Profiling relied on immunoSEQ multiplex PCR, and the TCRdb table lists in-frame clones only, not all of them. Found here are tens of thousands of clones; the top ten clones hold 2.5% to 3%. The sample taken for sequencing was PBMCs. The chain carries TRBV14 and TRBJ2-7, with D perhaps TRBD1 (5 bases). The receptor was isolated from a man aged 40-49 years in good health and CMV-seronegative. This chain's CDR3 is CASSPLVQVREQYF. The DNA for the CDR3 is TGTGCCAGCAGCCCCTTGGTACAGGTGAGGGAGCAGTACTTC.